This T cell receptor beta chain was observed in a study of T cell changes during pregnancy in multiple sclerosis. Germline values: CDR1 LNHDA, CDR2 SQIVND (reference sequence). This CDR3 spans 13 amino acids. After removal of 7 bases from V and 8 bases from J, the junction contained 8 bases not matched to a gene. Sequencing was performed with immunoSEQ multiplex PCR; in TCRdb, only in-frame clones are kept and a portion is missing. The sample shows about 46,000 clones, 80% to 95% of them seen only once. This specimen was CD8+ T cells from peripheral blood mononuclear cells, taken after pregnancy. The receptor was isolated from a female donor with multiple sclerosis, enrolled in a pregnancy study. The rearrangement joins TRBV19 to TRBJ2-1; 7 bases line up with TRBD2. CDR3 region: CASNYGTTDEQFF. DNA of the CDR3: TGTGCCAGTAACTACGGGACTACCGATGAGCAGTTCTTC.